This entry lists 20 T cell receptor beta chains sequenced from one sample in a study of cytomegalovirus exposure and HLA in healthy donors. Primers for the PCR totalled 60 Vbeta and 13 Jbeta. Repertoires were generated with immunoSEQ multiplex PCR, while TCRdb's copy carries only in-frame clones and drops some. The sample includes approximately 110,000 clones. What was sequenced was PBMCs. The receptor set was obtained from a man between 40 and 49 years old in good health and CMV-seropositive.

About this clone: Additional DNA sequences in this sample encode the identical CDR3. The rearrangement links TRBV28 to TRBJ1-1; D remains unclear. CDR3 size: 12 residues. Trimming pared 3 bases from V and 4 bases from J, leaving 6 bases between. The germline V gene encodes CDR1 MDHEN and CDR2 SYDVKM. DNA of the CDR3: TGTGCCAGCAGTTTCGGTGGCACTGAAGCTTTCTTT. Translated: CASSFGGTEAFF.

The rearrangement links TRBV2 to TRBJ2-2; D is ambiguous. The CDR3 length is 15 residues. Germline V gene lookup returns CDR1 SNHLY and CDR2 FYNNEI. With 4 bases removed from V and 1 base from J, the gap between germline ends came to 10 bases. The CDR3 reads CASSVAGLNTGELFF. The CDR3 DNA is TGTGCCAGCAGTGTGGCAGGATTGAACACCGGGGAGCTGTTTTTT.

The genes are TRBV29-1 and TRBJ2-5; TRBD2 aligns across 7 bases. J was trimmed by 4 bases and V by 1 base; bases with no gene match: 9. Per germline, CDR1 SQVTM and CDR2 ANQGSEA. The CDR3 totals 15 residues. CDR3: CSVEGAARGVETQYF. In DNA form, the CDR3 reads TGCAGCGTTGAAGGTGCCGCCCGGGGGGTAGAGACCCAGTACTTC.

This chain uses TRBV28 with TRBJ2-5; 9 bases align to TRBD2. Trimming removed 2 bases from V and 6 bases from J; junction bases left unmatched: 7. Germline assignment: CDR1 MDHEN and CDR2 SYDVKM. The CDR3 is made up of 15 amino acids. The CDR3, as DNA: TGTGCCAGCAGTTTACGGCCCAGCGGGAGGCAGACCCAGTACTTC. Amino acids: CASSLRPSGRQTQYF. The full variable domain, its missing parts supplied by reference TRBV28 and TRBJ2-5, is DVKVTQSSRYLVKRTGEKVFLECVQDMDHENMFWYRQDPGLGLRLIYFSYDVKMKEKGDIPEGYSVSREKKERFSLILESASTNQTSMYLCASSLRPSGRQTQYFGPGTRLLVL.

The rearrangement uses TRBV6-6 and TRBJ2-2, with D perhaps TRBD1 (6 bases). The CDR3 is 15 residues long. Trimming removed 7 bases from V and 1 base from J, with 13 bases in between. Germline V gene lookup returns CDR1 MNHNY and CDR2 SVGAGI (reference sequence). The CDR3 nucleotides are TGTGCCAGCACCACGGGACAACGGAACACCGGGGAGCTGTTTTTT. This sequence encodes CASTTGQRNTGELFF.

The chain links TRBV27 to TRBJ1-1; 8 nucleotides agree with TRBD1. The CDR3 has 12 amino acids. Germline values: CDR1 MNHEY, CDR2 SMNVEV (reference sequence). V lost 6 bases to trimming and J lost 7 bases; unmatched junction nucleotides: 4. CDR3 DNA sequence: TGTGCCAGCAGGACAGGGGTTTTTGAAGCTTTCTTT. Translation: CASRTGVFEAFF.

This chain connects TRBV7-9 to TRBJ1-1, with no clear D. Per germline, CDR1 SEHNR and CDR2 FQNEAQ (reference sequence). The CDR3 spans 13 residues. V gave up 7 bases and J gave up 8 bases, with 17 bases separating them. CDR3 nucleotides: TGTGCCAGCACCTTTGGTCCGGGAGAGGAAGCTTTCTTT. Protein sequence: CASTFGPGEEAFF.

Turning to this clone: The junction departs from germline at one end; a sequencing error may be responsible. This chain uses TRBV27 with TRBJ2-7; TRBD2 matches 8 bases. Germline CDR1 and CDR2: MNHEY and SMNVEV (reference sequence). The CDR3 covers 9 residues. The CDR3, as DNA: TGTCCCACCCGGACTAGCCGGAAATTC. Translated, it gives CPTRTSRKF.

The chain is built from TRBV13 and TRBJ2-5; 7 positions agree with TRBD2. The V gene's germline CDR1 is PRHDT and CDR2 FYEKMQ (reference sequence). V dropped 6 bases and J dropped 4; count of bases not matched to a gene: 11. The CDR3 loop spans 15 amino acids. The CDR3 sequence is CASRLTGRGLETQYF. CDR3 nucleotides: TGTGCCAGCAGACTTACGGGGCGGGGGTTAGAGACCCAGTACTTC.

The chain recombines TRBV5-6 with TRBJ2-3; 8 bases line up with TRBD1. Trimming cost V 1 base and J 1 base; bases outside gene matches: 5. CDR1 SGHDT and CDR2 YYEEEE come from the germline V gene. The CDR3 consists of 16 residues. In DNA, the CDR3 is TGTGCCAGCAGCTTGATGACAGGGGTGGGCACAGATACGCAGTATTTT. It encodes CASSLMTGVGTDTQYF.

The chain employs TRBV4-1 and TRBJ1-6; D is ambiguous. Germline CDR1 is MGHRA and CDR2 is YSYEKL. V gave up 0 bases and J gave up 10 bases, with 10 bases separating them. CDR3 length: 14 residues. For the CDR3, the DNA is TGCGCCAGCAGCCAAGAACGGGGTGGGTCACCCCTCCACTTT. Protein: CASSQERGGSPLHF.

The gene calls are TRBV5-1 and TRBJ2-3; D is perhaps TRBD2 (6 bases). Germline V gene lookup returns CDR1 SGHRS and CDR2 YFSETQ. The CDR3 contains 18 residues. Trimming removed 3 bases from V and 2 bases from J, with 22 bases in between. The CDR3: CASSSFSGGPAPTDTQYF. For the CDR3, the DNA is TGCGCCAGCAGCTCCTTCTCCGGAGGGCCGGCTCCCACAGATACGCAGTATTTT.

The chain employs TRBV6-4 and TRBJ2-1; possibly TRBD2 for D (6 bases). The germline V gene has CDR1 MRHNA and CDR2 SNTAGT. Deletions cut 9 bases from V and 2 bases from J, with 11 bases between. The CDR3 has 13 amino acids. The CDR3 DNA follows: TGTGCCAGTCGGCGGGATCCCTACAATGAGCAGTTCTTC. Protein: CASRRDPYNEQFF.

The chain couples TRBV5-4 to TRBJ2-3; D remains ambiguous. This CDR3 has 15 residues. Germline assignment: CDR1 SGHNT and CDR2 YYREEE (reference sequence). V gave up 0 bases and J gave up 2 bases, with 10 bases separating them. The CDR3 here is CASSLVSRHTDTQYF. Written as DNA, the CDR3 is TGTGCCAGCAGCTTGGTTTCCAGACACACAGATACGCAGTATTTT.

The V and J genes are TRBV29-1 and TRBJ2-7; D is uncertain. Germline assignment: CDR1 SQVTM and CDR2 ANQGSEA. Trimming left V 6 bases short and J 1 base short, with 13 bases between. The CDR3 has 13 residues. DNA for the CDR3: TGCAGCGTGCGCCCAACTTATTCCTACGAGCAGTACTTC. Its translation: CSVRPTYSYEQYF.

The CDR3 reads CASSQVFPGLGYEQYF. DNA of the CDR3: TGCGCCAGCAGCCAAGTCTTCCCGGGACTTGGCTACGAGCAGTACTTC. This chain joins TRBV4-1 and TRBJ2-7, with a weak D call TRBD2 (6 bases). Germline V gene lookup returns CDR1 MGHRA and CDR2 YSYEKL. V lost 1 base and J 3 bases, leaving 16 bases between the germline ends. The CDR3 is 16 residues long.

The chain employs TRBV12-5 and TRBJ2-3; unclear D gene. This CDR3 contains 11 residues. Germline V gene data show CDR1 as LGHNT and CDR2 as FRNRAP. The V end was cut by 6 bases, the J end by 4 bases, with 5 bases between. DNA for the CDR3: TGTGCTAGTGGCTTCTCAGATACGCAGTATTTT. Translating gives CASGFSDTQYF.

The V and J genes are TRBV19 and TRBJ2-2; 9 positions agree with TRBD1. Germline trimming cut 10 bases from V and 4 bases from J; bases unmatched to any gene: 7. Germline CDR1 LNHDA, CDR2 SQIVND (reference sequence). This CDR3 is 14 amino acids long. The CDR3 spells CATQDRGGTGELFF. The CDR3 region has the DNA TGTGCCACCCAGGACAGGGGTGGCACCGGGGAGCTGTTTTTT.

The gene calls are TRBV29-1 and TRBJ2-2; 9 bases agree with TRBD1. The CDR3 has 15 residues. V lost 3 bases, J lost 2 bases, and 4 bases stayed unmatched. Looked up from germline, CDR1 is SQVTM and CDR2 is ANQGSEA. For the CDR3, the DNA is TGCAGCGTTGAGTCGGGACAGGGCAACACCGGGGAGCTGTTTTTT. This gives the protein CSVESGQGNTGELFF.

The J gene is TRBJ2-1, the V gene TRBV11-2; D gene ambiguous. V dropped 2 bases and J dropped 6 bases, with 5 bases sitting between them. In germline, CDR1 is SGHAT, CDR2 FQNNGV. The CDR3 extends over 12 amino acids. Here the CDR3 DNA reads TGTGCCAGCAGCTTATTGGCCAATGAGCAGTTCTTC. Protein product: CASSLLANEQFF.